The sequence of this T cell receptor (beta chain) was determined in a study of control samples from healthy donors and cancer patients. The assay was immunoSEQ multiplex PCR, and TCRdb's table has in-frame clones only and misses some. The sample yields some 120,000 clones, around 90% seen once. This CDR3 comprises 15 residues. The V gene end was trimmed by 4 bases and the J gene end by 4 bases; junction bases not matched to a gene: 10. Germline V CDR1 and CDR2: SGHRS, YFSETQ. This chain joins TRBV5-1 and TRBJ1-2; 7 bases agree with TRBD1. Sequencing was performed on blood. The receptor was isolated from a middle-aged man in good health. The CDR3 reads CASSGHRGASYGYTF. In DNA form, the CDR3 reads TGCGCCAGCAGCGGTCACAGGGGTGCTAGCTATGGCTACACCTTC.